This TCR beta chain came from a study of beta chain features in type 1 diabetes. As concerns this clone: Its target is unknown.

The isolated RNA, all of it, was reverse transcribed, so expressed TCRB transcripts were what got sequenced. The data were produced by immunoSEQ multiplex PCR, yet TCRdb's version contains in-frame clones alone and is incomplete. Among some 150,000 clones listed, less than 8.5% were seen once. The CDR3 loop spans 14 amino acids. The ends were cut back, 2 bases at V and 5 bases at J, with 12 bases in the middle. Per germline, CDR1 MNHNY and CDR2 SVGAGI (reference sequence). Regarding the study as a whole: In type 1 diabetes patients, VDJ junctions had fewer insertions; deletions at these junctions were more frequent. The naive, central memory and Treg TCRB repertoires showed an apparent similarity that was greater among patients than among healthy donors.

Purities over 95% were achieved in all sorted populations. This sequence originates from a woman aged 25 to 39 in good health. The V and J genes are TRBV6-6 and TRBJ2-5; D may be TRBD2 (6 bases). The sequencing sample was made of central memory CD4+ T cells from blood. CDR3 loop: CASSYPGVSETQYF. The CDR3 nucleotides read TGTGCCAGCAGTTACCCGGGAGTTTCGGAGACCCAGTACTTC.